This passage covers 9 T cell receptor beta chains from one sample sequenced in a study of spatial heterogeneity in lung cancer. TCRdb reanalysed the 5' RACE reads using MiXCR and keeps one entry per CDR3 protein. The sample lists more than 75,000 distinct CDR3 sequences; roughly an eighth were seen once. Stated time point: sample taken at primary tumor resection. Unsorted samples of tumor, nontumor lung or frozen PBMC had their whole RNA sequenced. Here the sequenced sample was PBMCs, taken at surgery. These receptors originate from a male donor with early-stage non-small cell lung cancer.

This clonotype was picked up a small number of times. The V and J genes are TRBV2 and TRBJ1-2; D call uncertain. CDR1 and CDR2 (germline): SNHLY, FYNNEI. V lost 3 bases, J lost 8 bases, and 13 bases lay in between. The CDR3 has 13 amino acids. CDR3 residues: CASSDQTMGGYTF. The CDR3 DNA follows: TGTGCCAGCAGTGACCAGACAATGGGGGGCTACACCTTC.

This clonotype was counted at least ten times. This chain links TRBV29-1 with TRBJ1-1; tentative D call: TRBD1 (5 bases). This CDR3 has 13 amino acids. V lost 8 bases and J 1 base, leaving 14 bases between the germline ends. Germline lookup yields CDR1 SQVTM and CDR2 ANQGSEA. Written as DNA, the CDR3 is TGCAGCTTCGTGACAGCTCCGAACACTGAAGCTTTCTTT. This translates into CSFVTAPNTEAFF.

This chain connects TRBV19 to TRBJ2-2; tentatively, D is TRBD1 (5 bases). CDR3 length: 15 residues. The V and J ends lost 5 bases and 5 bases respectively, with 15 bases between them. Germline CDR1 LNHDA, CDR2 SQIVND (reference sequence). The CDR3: CASSFPLGATGELFF. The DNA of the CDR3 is TGTGCCAGTAGTTTCCCTCTAGGGGCAACCGGGGAGCTGTTTTTT. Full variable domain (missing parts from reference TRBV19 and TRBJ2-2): DGGITQSPKYLFRKEGQNVTLSCEQNLNHDAMYWYRQDPGQGLRLIYYSQIVNDFQKGDIAEGYSVSREKKESFPLTVTSAQKNPTAFYLCASSFPLGATGELFFGEGSRLTVL.

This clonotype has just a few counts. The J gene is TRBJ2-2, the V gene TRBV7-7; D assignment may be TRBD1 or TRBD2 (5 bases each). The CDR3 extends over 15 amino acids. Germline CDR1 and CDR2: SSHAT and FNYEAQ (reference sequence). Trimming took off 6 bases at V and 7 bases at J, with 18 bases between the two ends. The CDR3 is CASSRGSAAGGELFF. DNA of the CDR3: TGTGCCAGCAGTAGGGGTAGCGCTGCTGGCGGGGAGCTGTTTTTT.

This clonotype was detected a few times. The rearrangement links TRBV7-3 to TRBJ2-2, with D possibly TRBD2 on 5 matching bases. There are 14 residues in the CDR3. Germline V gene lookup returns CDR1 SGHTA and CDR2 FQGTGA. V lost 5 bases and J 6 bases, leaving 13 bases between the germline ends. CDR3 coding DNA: TGTGCCAGCAGCCCCCTCGGAGGCGCCGGGGAGCTGTTTTTT. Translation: CASSPLGGAGELFF.

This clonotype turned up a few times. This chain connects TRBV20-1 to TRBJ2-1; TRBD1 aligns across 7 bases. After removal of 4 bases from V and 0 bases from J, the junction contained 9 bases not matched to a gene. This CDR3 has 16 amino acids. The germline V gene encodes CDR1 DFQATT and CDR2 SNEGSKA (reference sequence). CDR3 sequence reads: CSATVYRGISYNEQFF. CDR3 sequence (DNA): TGCAGTGCTACAGTATACAGGGGCATCTCCTACAATGAGCAGTTCTTC.

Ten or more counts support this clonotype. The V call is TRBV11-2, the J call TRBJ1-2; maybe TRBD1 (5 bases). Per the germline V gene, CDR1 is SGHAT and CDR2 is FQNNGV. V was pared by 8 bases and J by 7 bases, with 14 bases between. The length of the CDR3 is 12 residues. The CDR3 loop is CASRAGDGGYTF. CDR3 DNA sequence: TGTGCCAGCCGGGCGGGGGACGGTGGCTACACCTTC.

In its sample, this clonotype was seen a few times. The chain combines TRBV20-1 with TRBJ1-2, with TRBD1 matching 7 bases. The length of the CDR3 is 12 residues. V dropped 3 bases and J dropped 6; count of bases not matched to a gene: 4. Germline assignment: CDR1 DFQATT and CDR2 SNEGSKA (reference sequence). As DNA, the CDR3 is TGCAGTGCTAGTAGGGGGCGGAATGGCTACACCTTC. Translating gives CSASRGRNGYTF.

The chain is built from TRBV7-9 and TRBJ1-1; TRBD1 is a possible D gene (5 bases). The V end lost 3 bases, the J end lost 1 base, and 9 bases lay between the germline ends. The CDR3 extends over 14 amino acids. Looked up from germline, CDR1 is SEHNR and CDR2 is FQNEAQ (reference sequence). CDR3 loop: CASSFRQPNTEAFF. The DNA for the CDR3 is TGTGCCAGCAGCTTCCGACAGCCGAACACTGAAGCTTTCTTT.